A single sample gave rise to the 26 T cell receptor beta chains below, sequenced in a study of radiation and T cells in renal cell carcinoma. This sample's time point: blood 2 weeks post-SBRT. Noted treatment: 15 Gy SBRT to primary tumor, nephrectomy 4 weeks later. Produced via immunoSEQ multiplex PCR; TCRdb's table is partial and in-frame only. The data show 100,000 to 150,000 clones, around 80% seen once. The sample consisted of blood, taken from a patient whose treatment included radiotherapy and nephrectomy. These receptors came from a man aged 45 to 65 with renal cell carcinoma.

The V and J genes are TRBV6-5 and TRBJ1-4, with D possibly matching TRBD1 (6 bases). Between the trimmed V and J ends, which lost 6 bases and 8 bases, there was a span of 16 bases. The CDR3 sequence is 14 residues long. Germline V gives CDR1 MNHEY, CDR2 SVGAGI. CDR3 nucleotide sequence: TGTGCCAGCAGACCGACAGGTGTTAGGGAAAAACTGTTTTTT. Protein: CASRPTGVREKLFF.

The CDR3 DNA follows: TGTGCCAGCAGCCCCAGGGGTTCAGGGGTCTCCTACAATGAGCAGTTCTTC. Translated: CASSPRGSGVSYNEQFF. The V and J genes are TRBV7-2 and TRBJ2-1, with D maybe TRBD1 (6 bases). The germline V and J ends were trimmed by 5 bases and 0 bases, with 17 bases remaining between them. The germline gives CDR1 SGHTA, CDR2 FQGNSA. This CDR3 spans 17 amino acids.

The J gene is TRBJ1-1, the V gene TRBV5-1; 10 positions agree with TRBD1. The V gene's germline CDR1 is SGHRS and CDR2 YFSETQ. This CDR3 spans 21 amino acids. Germline trimming cut 0 bases from V and 0 bases from J; bases unmatched to any gene: 17. This CDR3 reads CASSLVGPGQGSFVMNTEAFF. As DNA, the CDR3 is TGCGCCAGCAGCTTGGTAGGACCGGGACAGGGGTCCTTCGTTATGAACACTGAAGCTTTCTTT.

The rearrangement uses TRBV7-8 and TRBJ1-5; D might be TRBD1 (6 bases). The V and J ends lost 5 bases and 5 bases respectively, with 13 bases between them. The germline CDR1 and CDR2 sequences are SGHVS and FQNEAQ. The CDR3 runs to 14 residues. The CDR3 bases are TGTGCCAGCAGCCAGACGGCAGGGGATCAGCCCCAGCATTTT. This sequence encodes CASSQTAGDQPQHF.

The V gene is TRBV7-2, the J gene TRBJ2-1; unclear D gene. The CDR3 spans 13 residues. The V gene's germline CDR1 is SGHTA and CDR2 FQGNSA. Trimming removed 3 bases from V and 6 bases from J, with 9 bases in between. CDR3 DNA sequence: TGTGCCAGCAGCTTGTGGGGAACCAATGAGCAGTTCTTC. Protein sequence: CASSLWGTNEQFF.

J is TRBJ2-7 and V is TRBV5-1; 7 bases are a match to TRBD1. Losses at the gene ends were 2 bases for V and 2 bases for J; bases not matched to a gene: 7. The CDR3 extends over 15 amino acids. The V gene's germline CDR1 is SGHRS and CDR2 YFSETQ. The CDR3 region has the DNA TGCGCCAGCAGCTTTCTTGAAGGGGGCGCCTACGAGCAGTACTTC. Amino acid sequence: CASSFLEGGAYEQYF.

CDR3 amino acids: CASSYSVWQREEQFF. The CDR3, as DNA: TGTGCCAGCAGTTACTCGGTGTGGCAGCGGGAGGAGCAGTTCTTC. V gene TRBV6-6 combines with J gene TRBJ2-1; the match to TRBD2 covers 8 bases. The CDR3 extends over 15 amino acids. J gave up 10 bases and V 0 bases, and 8 bases lay outside the gene matches. The germline gives CDR1 MNHNY, CDR2 SVGAGI (reference sequence).

J is TRBJ2-1 and V is TRBV11-2; 9 positions agree with TRBD2. CDR3 length equals 15 residues. Looked up from germline, CDR1 is SGHAT and CDR2 is FQNNGV. V shed 3 bases and J 7 bases; nucleotides not matched to a gene: 7. As DNA, the CDR3 is TGTGCCAGCAGCTTCAGAGCGGGGGGCGTGAATGAGCAGTTCTTC. It is translated as CASSFRAGGVNEQFF.

This clone has more than one count but fewer than ten. The J gene is TRBJ1-1, the V gene TRBV29-1; the D is unclear. This CDR3 comprises 12 residues. The V and J ends lost 4 bases and 0 bases respectively, with 6 bases between them. From germline, CDR1 is SQVTM and CDR2 ANQGSEA. CDR3 coding DNA: TGCAGCGTTGCTCAGTTGAACACTGAAGCTTTCTTT. Translation gives CSVAQLNTEAFF.

V gene TRBV19 combines with J gene TRBJ1-5, with TRBD1 identical over 7 bases. The germline V gene encodes CDR1 LNHDA and CDR2 SQIVND (reference sequence). This CDR3 region has 15 residues. J gave up 2 bases and V 5 bases, and 6 bases lay outside the gene matches. The CDR3 sequence: CASSSGQEGNQPQHF. The CDR3 DNA reads TGTGCCAGTAGTTCTGGACAGGAGGGCAATCAGCCCCAGCATTTT.

The V call is TRBV5-1, the J call TRBJ2-1, with TRBD2 matching 9 bases. The germline gives CDR1 SGHRS, CDR2 YFSETQ. The length of the CDR3 is 14 residues. The ends lost 0 bases at V and 8 bases at J; junction bases unmatched: 3. The CDR3 DNA reads TGCGCCAGCAGCTTGGCAGGACTAGCGCATGAGCAGTTCTTC. Its translation is CASSLAGLAHEQFF. Based on the CDR3 plus reference TRBV5-1 and TRBJ2-1, the full variable domain is KAGVTQTPRYLIKTRGQQVTLSCSPISGHRSVSWYQQTPGQGLQFLFEYFSETQRNKGNFPGRFSGRQFSNSRSEMNVSTLELGDSALYLCASSLAGLAHEQFFGPGTRLTVL.

This clone was detected a few times. The J gene is TRBJ2-6, the V gene TRBV21-1. TRBV21-1 is given as a pseudogene. The CDR3 length is 14 residues. As DNA, the CDR3 is TGTGCCAGCAGCCCCCTGGCTGGGGCCAACGTCCTGACTTTC. As protein: CASSPLAGANVLTF.

The CDR3: CASSRAGDETQYF. In nucleotides, the CDR3 is TGTGCCAGCAGCCGCGCAGGCGACGAGACCCAGTACTTC. The chain is built from TRBV7-2 and TRBJ2-5; no clear D. This CDR3 is 13 amino acids long. CDR1 and CDR2 (germline): SGHTA, FQGNSA. The ends were cut back, 5 bases at V and 5 bases at J, with 12 bases in the middle.

V usage is TRBV28 and J usage is TRBJ1-2; 7 positions agree with TRBD1. This CDR3 is 14 amino acids long. With 4 bases clipped from V and 4 bases from J, the junction kept 6 bases outside the gene matches. The germline CDR1 and CDR2 sequences are MDHEN and SYDVKM. This CDR3 is CASSSPTGPYGYTF. CDR3 coding DNA: TGTGCCAGCAGTTCCCCGACAGGGCCCTATGGCTACACCTTC.

This chain links TRBV18 with TRBJ2-3; no clear D gene. Between the trimmed V and J ends, which lost 3 bases and 2 bases, there was a span of 12 bases. The germline V gene has CDR1 KGHSH and CDR2 LQKENI. The CDR3 has 15 residues. The CDR3 DNA follows: TGTGCCAGCTCACCGTCGGGCCAGCCCACAGATACGCAGTATTTT. This translates into CASSPSGQPTDTQYF.

The rearrangement links TRBV30 to TRBJ2-1, with TRBD2 matching over 14 bases. The CDR3 runs 15 residues. With V trimmed by 4 bases and J by 8 bases, 7 bases remained unmatched. The germline CDR1 and CDR2 sequences are GTSNPN and SVGIG (reference sequence). CDR3 loop: CAWNTGLAGGHEQFF. DNA of the CDR3: TGTGCCTGGAATACCGGACTAGCGGGGGGCCATGAGCAGTTCTTC.

CDR3 amino acids: CASSEMGHQPQHF. The CDR3 nucleotides read TGTGCCAGCAGTGAAATGGGTCATCAGCCCCAGCATTTT. The gene calls are TRBV6-1 and TRBJ1-5; D is unclear. There are 13 residues in the CDR3. Germline CDR1 reads MNHNS; CDR2 reads SASEGT. Trimming left V 2 bases short and J 5 bases short, with 7 bases between.

The CDR3 DNA follows: TGCGCCAGCAGTCCGACTGGGACAGTAGAGACCCAGTACTTC. As protein: CASSPTGTVETQYF. The chain combines TRBV5-1 with TRBJ2-5; 7 positions match TRBD1. Trimming at V came to 5 bases and at J to 4 bases, leaving 8 bases not matched to a gene. CDR1 is SGHRS and CDR2 is YFSETQ in the germline V gene. The CDR3 is 14 amino acids.

The V gene is TRBV30, the J gene TRBJ2-3; D unclear. Trimming stripped 4 bases from V and 1 base from J, with 9 bases between. The CDR3 is made up of 13 amino acids. CDR1 is GTSNPN, CDR2 SVGIG, per germline (reference sequence). CDR3 bases: TGTGCCTGGACGGAGACGGGCACAGATACGCAGTATTTT. Its protein product is CAWTETGTDTQYF.

The chain is built from TRBV10-3 and TRBJ2-7, with D tentatively TRBD1 (6 bases). This CDR3 contains 12 residues. The germline V gene encodes CDR1 ENHRY and CDR2 SYGVKD. V lost 11 bases to trimming and J lost 5 bases, with 16 bases between them. Here the CDR3 reads CASQGAGDEQYF. The CDR3 DNA follows: TGTGCCTCCCAGGGTGCAGGGGACGAGCAGTACTTC.

The DNA of the CDR3 is TGCGCCAGCAGCCCCTACTACGAGCAGTACTTC. This sequence encodes CASSPYYEQYF. The V call is TRBV5-1, the J call TRBJ2-5; D is undetermined. The J call is uncertain, as TRBJ2-7 better fits the DNA end. The V gene's germline CDR1 is SGHRS and CDR2 YFSETQ. The CDR3 extends over 11 amino acids.

V gene TRBV5-4 combines with J gene TRBJ2-2; no firm D call. V lost 0 bases and J lost 4, with 4 bases in between. CDR1 is SGHNT, CDR2 YYREEE, per germline (reference sequence). This CDR3 has 13 amino acids. The CDR3 is CASSLGPTGELFF. DNA of the CDR3: TGTGCCAGCAGCTTGGGACCCACCGGGGAGCTGTTTTTT.

This clone occurred once. V and J are TRBV19 and TRBJ2-2; possible D gene TRBD2, 6 bases. Germline V lookup: CDR1 LNHDA, CDR2 SQIVND (reference sequence). V was cut by 5 bases and J by 6 bases, with 13 bases left in between. The CDR3 extends over 14 amino acids. The chain's CDR3 is CASSLGTFPGELFF. Written as DNA, the CDR3 is TGTGCCAGTAGTCTCGGGACTTTTCCCGGGGAGCTGTTTTTT. Together with reference TRBV19 and TRBJ2-2, the CDR3 gives the full variable domain: DGGITQSPKYLFRKEGQNVTLSCEQNLNHDAMYWYRQDPGQGLRLIYYSQIVNDFQKGDIAEGYSVSREKKESFPLTVTSAQKNPTAFYLCASSLGTFPGELFFGEGSRLTVL.

This clone was counted between two and nine times. The V gene is TRBV5-6, the J gene TRBJ2-7; 13 bases agree with TRBD2. The CDR3 is 18 residues long. The V and J ends lost 4 bases and 1 base, in that order; junction bases with no gene match: 11. The germline CDR1 and CDR2 sequences are SGHDT and YYEEEE. CDR3 coding DNA: TGTGCCAGCAGCGTCGGACTAGCGGGAGTTTATCCGTCCTACGAGCAGTACTTC. This codes for CASSVGLAGVYPSYEQYF.

This chain uses TRBV21-1 with TRBJ2-1; no check of the table's D call, TRBD2, against the DNA was made. TRBV21-1 is a recognized pseudogene. This CDR3 spans 18 amino acids. The CDR3 nucleotides are TGTGCCAGCAGCCCCGGGAGGTGGGGGGGGAGCTCCTACAATGAGCAGTTCTTC. The encoded protein is CASSPGRWGGSSYNEQFF.

The chain employs TRBV30 and TRBJ1-6, with TRBD1 as a possible D gene (6 bases). The V gene lost 5 bases and the J gene lost 11 bases, with 22 bases spanning the gap. The CDR3 consists of 15 residues. Germline-derived CDR1 and CDR2 are GTSNPN and SVGIG (reference sequence). The CDR3 DNA follows: TGTGCCTGGGCTCGGAACCTGGGGGCCAGCGCACCCCTCCACTTT. Protein sequence: CAWARNLGASAPLHF.